These 31 T cell receptor beta chains share one sample of origin, sequenced in a study of shared clonotypes between healthy human individuals (dated by TCRdb to the early 2020s). The receptor library was made with the immunoSEQ multiplex PCR assay. Entries here come from immuneACCESS through TCRdb and include only in-frame sequences with V and J called. Some clones fail to appear in such tables; in the studies checked, an unresolved V gene covers under half of the shortfall, and the cause of the remainder is unknown. This sample is represented by some 2.1 million clones; roughly 95% of them were singletons. Jointly, the top ten make up roughly 0.13% of the sample. Sequences were obtained from naive CD4+ T cells sorted from blood. In light of the paper, this sample's cell subset or site label describes: CD45RA+ positively selected. Every receptor here comes from a man younger than 35 in good health.

Worth noting for this clone: Within the sample, other DNA sequences also encode this same CDR3. The chain employs TRBV7-2 and TRBJ2-5; a possible D gene is TRBD2 (6 bases). CDR3 length equals 13 residues. CDR1 is SGHTA and CDR2 is FQGNSA in the germline V gene. Trimming pared 1 base from V and 3 bases from J, leaving 6 bases between. CDR3 loop: CASSLGEEETQYF. In DNA, the CDR3 is TGTGCCAGCAGCTTAGGGGAGGAAGAGACCCAGTACTTC.

This clone was seen just once. V is TRBV29-1 and J is TRBJ2-1; TRBD2 matches at 8 bases. Germline-derived CDR1 and CDR2 are SQVTM and ANQGSEA. The CDR3 length is 16 residues. The V and J ends lost 7 bases and 7 bases, in that order; junction bases with no gene match: 18. The chain's CDR3 is CSATSPGGGVRNEQFF. CDR3 coding DNA: TGCAGCGCGACCTCGCCGGGGGGGGGCGTGCGTAATGAGCAGTTCTTC.

The rearrangement joins TRBV5-4 to TRBJ2-7; D is possibly TRBD1 (5 bases). Germline V CDR1 and CDR2: SGHNT, YYREEE (reference sequence). Trimming pared 4 bases from V and 1 base from J, leaving 12 bases between. The CDR3 extends over 14 amino acids. CDR3 sequence: CASSVRGTSYEQYF. In DNA form, the CDR3 reads TGTGCCAGCAGCGTAAGGGGCACATCCTACGAGCAGTACTTC.

The chain employs TRBV19 and TRBJ2-7; no definite D call. The CDR3 runs 11 residues. CDR1 and CDR2 (germline): LNHDA, SQIVND (reference sequence). Trimming removed 5 bases at V and 5 bases at J, with 7 bases between. CDR3 in amino acids: CASSGVHEQYF. In DNA form, the CDR3 reads TGTGCCAGTAGTGGAGTCCACGAGCAGTACTTC.

The V gene is TRBV25-1, the J gene TRBJ2-3; TRBD2 matches at 8 bases. The J segment lost 0 bases and the V segment lost 4 bases, leaving 9 bases of the junction unmatched. This CDR3 has 17 amino acids. The germline V gene encodes CDR1 MGHDK and CDR2 SYGVNS. The CDR3 is CASSVDRTSSSTDTQYF. CDR3 nucleotides: TGTGCCAGCAGTGTTGACAGGACTAGCTCGAGCACAGATACGCAGTATTTT.

V and J are TRBV10-3 and TRBJ2-3, with D possibly matching TRBD2 (5 bases). The germline gives CDR1 ENHRY, CDR2 SYGVKD. V was clipped by 0 bases and J by 4 bases, with 8 bases between them. The CDR3 has 14 residues. In nucleotides, the CDR3 is TGTGCCATCAGTGAGTCGGAGGTTCCAGATACGCAGTATTTT. This translates into CAISESEVPDTQYF.

This clone was counted a single time. This specimen includes other DNA sequences encoding the same CDR3. CDR3 loop: CASSLVELNTEAFF. The DNA for the CDR3 is TGTGCCAGCAGCTTGGTAGAACTGAACACTGAAGCTTTCTTT. This chain connects TRBV7-8 to TRBJ1-1, with unresolved D. Germline V lookup: CDR1 SGHVS, CDR2 FQNEAQ. V was clipped by 3 bases and J by 0 bases, with 8 bases between them. The CDR3 runs to 14 residues. The variable domain in full, completed from reference TRBV7-8 and TRBJ1-1, reads GAGVSQSPRYKVAKRGQDVALRCDPISGHVSLFWYQQALGQGPEFLTYFQNEAQLDKSGLPSDRFFAERPEGSVSTLKIQRTQQEDSAVYLCASSLVELNTEAFFGQGTRLTVV.

In its sample, this clone was seen once. The chain uses TRBV5-1 and TRBJ2-3; D may be TRBD2 (5 bases). The CDR3 totals 15 residues. V shed 0 bases and J shed 4 bases, with 12 bases lying between them. CDR1 is SGHRS and CDR2 is YFSETQ in the germline V gene. In nucleotides, the CDR3 is TGCGCCAGCAGCTTGGCGGGGATAGCGTCAGATACGCAGTATTTT. As protein: CASSLAGIASDTQYF.

The J gene is TRBJ1-1, the V gene TRBV28; a possible D gene is TRBD1 (6 bases). With 4 bases removed from V and 7 bases from J, the gap between germline ends came to 13 bases. This CDR3 is 13 amino acids long. Germline assignment: CDR1 MDHEN and CDR2 SYDVKM. The CDR3 is CASSSRQVIEAFF. The CDR3 nucleotides read TGTGCCAGCAGTTCAAGACAGGTGATTGAAGCTTTCTTT.

The rearrangement uses TRBV7-9 and TRBJ1-1; D unresolved. Germline CDR1 SEHNR, CDR2 FQNEAQ (reference sequence). The CDR3 contains 13 residues. V lost 5 bases to trimming and J lost 1 base, with 8 bases between them. As DNA, the CDR3 is TGTGCCAGCAGCCACCTTGGGAACACTGAAGCTTTCTTT. Protein sequence: CASSHLGNTEAFF. Complete variable domain (other parts from reference TRBV7-9 and TRBJ1-1): DTGVSQNPRHKITKRGQNVTFRCDPISEHNRLYWYRQTLGQGPEFLTYFQNEAQLEKSRLLSDRFSAERPKGSFSTLEIQRTEQGDSAMYLCASSHLGNTEAFFGQGTRLTVV.

This chain connects TRBV2 to TRBJ2-7; D remains unclear. The V and J ends lost 4 bases and 6 bases respectively, with 19 bases between them. Germline CDR1 and CDR2: SNHLY and FYNNEI. The CDR3 covers 15 residues. This CDR3 is CASSVLSPWAFEQYF. CDR3 nucleotides: TGTGCCAGCAGTGTCTTATCCCCCTGGGCATTCGAGCAGTACTTC.

Only one count was recorded for this clone. Other DNA variants within this sample encode the same CDR3. The chain is built from TRBV27 and TRBJ1-1, with D perhaps TRBD1 (5 bases). CDR1 is MNHEY and CDR2 is SMNVEV in the germline V gene (reference sequence). V dropped 2 bases and J dropped 2 bases, with 12 bases sitting between them. The CDR3 consists of 15 residues. CDR3: CASSLRSGSNTEAFF. CDR3 nucleotides: TGTGCCAGCAGTTTACGGTCAGGGTCTAACACTGAAGCTTTCTTT.

The chain uses TRBV6-1 and TRBJ2-3, with a tentative D call TRBD2 (6 bases). The germline V gene has CDR1 MNHNS and CDR2 SASEGT. This CDR3 contains 14 residues. The V end lost 5 bases, the J end lost 3 bases, and 12 bases lay between the germline ends. CDR3 protein: CASSISLATDTQYF. Written as DNA, the CDR3 is TGTGCCAGCAGTATCTCCCTAGCGACAGATACGCAGTATTTT.

This chain connects TRBV18 to TRBJ1-1; perhaps TRBD1 as D (5 bases). CDR1 and CDR2 (germline): KGHSH, LQKENI. The CDR3 extends over 17 amino acids. Trimming removed 0 bases from V and 1 base from J, with 15 bases in between. The CDR3 coding sequence is TGTGCCAGCTCACCACCGAACCCGGGGGGAAGGAACACTGAAGCTTTCTTT. Protein sequence: CASSPPNPGGRNTEAFF.

This rearrangement joins TRBV29-1 to TRBJ1-3; D call uncertain. The CDR3 is 14 residues long. Germline CDR1 and CDR2: SQVTM and ANQGSEA. Trimming removed 0 bases at V and 0 bases at J, with 6 bases between. In DNA form, the CDR3 reads TGCAGCGTTGAAGACGGTCTCTCTGGAAACACCATATATTTT. It yields the protein CSVEDGLSGNTIYF.

This clone has only a few counts. The chain employs TRBV28 and TRBJ2-7; D possibly corresponds to TRBD2 (7 bases). V was clipped by 6 bases and J by 3 bases, with 21 bases between them. CDR1 and CDR2 from the germline V gene are MDHEN and SYDVKM. The CDR3 has 16 residues. Here the CDR3 reads CASSPPSGEGLYEQYF. The DNA of the CDR3 is TGTGCCAGCAGCCCCCCCTCAGGGGAGGGGCTCTACGAGCAGTACTTC.

The V and J genes are TRBV5-6 and TRBJ2-1; D may correspond to TRBD1 or TRBD2 (5 bases each). V shed 0 bases and J shed 11 bases, with 12 bases lying between them. This CDR3 spans 13 amino acids. CDR1 and CDR2 from the germline V gene are SGHDT and YYEEEE. In nucleotides, the CDR3 is TGTGCCAGCAGCTTGGGGAGCGAGGGGAAGCAGTTCTTC. Amino acid sequence: CASSLGSEGKQFF. The variable domain in full, with the rest retrieved from reference TRBV5-6 and TRBJ2-1, is DAGVTQSPTHLIKTRGQQVTLRCSPKSGHDTVSWYQQALGQGPQFIFQYYEEEERQRGNFPDRFSGHQFPNYSSELNVNALLLGDSALYLCASSLGSEGKQFFGPGTRLTVL.

The chain combines TRBV30 with TRBJ1-6; a weak D match, TRBD1 (5 bases). CDR3 length: 14 residues. The germline V gene has CDR1 GTSNPN and CDR2 SVGIG (reference sequence). V lost 7 bases and J 0 bases, leaving 10 bases between the germline ends. The DNA for the CDR3 is TGTGCCTTGGGGGTTCTCTCCTATAATTCACCCCTCCACTTT. This codes for CALGVLSYNSPLHF.

Concerning this clone: Other DNA sequences in the sample encode the same CDR3. The CDR3 here is CASTGSSYNEQFF. Here the CDR3 DNA reads TGTGCCAGCACGGGGAGCTCCTACAATGAGCAGTTCTTC. This rearrangement joins TRBV19 to TRBJ2-1; D may be TRBD2 (5 bases). Germline V gene data show CDR1 as LNHDA and CDR2 as SQIVND (reference sequence). This CDR3 contains 13 residues. The germline V and J ends were trimmed by 9 bases and 0 bases, with 9 bases remaining between them.

The chain combines TRBV7-3 with TRBJ2-7; perhaps TRBD2 as D (5 bases). This CDR3 spans 12 amino acids. The ends were cut back, 4 bases at V and 6 bases at J, with 10 bases in the middle. From germline, CDR1 is SGHTA and CDR2 FQGTGA. The DNA for the CDR3 is TGTGCCAGCAGCTCCGGAACTAGCGAGCAGTACTTC. Protein: CASSSGTSEQYF.

This clone was detected only a few times. The CDR3 DNA follows: TGTGCCTGGAGTTTAGGGGCTAGCAATCAGCCCCAGCATTTT. Encoded protein: CAWSLGASNQPQHF. V is TRBV30 and J is TRBJ1-5; possibly TRBD1 for D (5 bases). Germline lookup yields CDR1 GTSNPN and CDR2 SVGIG (reference sequence). This CDR3 has 14 amino acids. The V end lost 2 bases, the J end lost 0 bases, and 8 bases lay between the germline ends.

The sample holds one count of this clone. The chain has TRBV18 and TRBJ2-5; D may be TRBD2 (6 bases). CDR3 size: 14 residues. V dropped 0 bases and J dropped 7 bases, with 12 bases sitting between them. CDR1 and CDR2 (germline): KGHSH, LQKENI. The CDR3 loop reads CASSPPPEGGTQYF. CDR3 nucleotides: TGTGCCAGCTCACCACCCCCGGAGGGAGGGACCCAGTACTTC.

The chain combines TRBV15 with TRBJ1-2; a possible D gene is TRBD1 (6 bases). The CDR3 runs 14 residues. Germline V gene sequence: CDR1 LNHNV, CDR2 YYDKDF (reference sequence). The V end lost 0 bases, the J end lost 4 bases, and 9 bases lay between the germline ends. CDR3 amino acids: CATSRDPGVYGYTF. Here the CDR3 DNA reads TGTGCCACCAGCAGAGATCCAGGGGTCTATGGCTACACCTTC.

The rearrangement uses TRBV11-2 and TRBJ2-7; 8 nucleotides line up with TRBD2. The CDR3 consists of 14 residues. V lost 4 bases, J lost 4 bases, and 6 bases stayed unmatched. Per germline, CDR1 SGHAT and CDR2 FQNNGV. CDR3 in DNA: TGTGCCAGCAGCTCCTTCGGGGGGGAATACGAGCAGTACTTC. Translated: CASSSFGGEYEQYF. The whole variable domain, filled in from reference TRBV11-2 and TRBJ2-7, reads EAGVAQSPRYKIIEKRQSVAFWCNPISGHATLYWYQQILGQGPKLLIQFQNNGVVDDSQLPKDRFSAERLKGVDSTLKIQPAKLEDSAVYLCASSSFGGEYEQYFGPGTRLTVT.

The chain recombines TRBV7-8 with TRBJ2-1; 9 bases fit TRBD1. Germline V gene data show CDR1 as SGHVS and CDR2 as FQNEAQ. Germline trimming cut 4 bases from V and 4 bases from J; bases unmatched to any gene: 8. This CDR3 comprises 16 residues. The CDR3 spells CASSSPTGGRYNEQFF. The CDR3 nucleotides are TGTGCCAGCAGCTCACCCACAGGGGGCAGATACAATGAGCAGTTCTTC.

The J gene is TRBJ2-3, the V gene TRBV4-1; 13 bases are a match to TRBD2. The CDR3 is made up of 15 amino acids. Per the germline V gene, CDR1 is MGHRA and CDR2 is YSYEKL. The V segment lost 7 bases and the J segment 2 bases; nucleotides outside the gene matches: 3. The CDR3 protein is CASTLAGGVTDTQYF. CDR3 in DNA: TGCGCCAGCACACTAGCGGGGGGGGTCACAGATACGCAGTATTTT.

CDR3 region: CAISLGTSGRTYEQYF. The CDR3 DNA reads as TGTGCCATCAGTCTCGGGACTAGCGGGAGGACCTACGAGCAGTACTTC. The chain uses TRBV10-3 and TRBJ2-7, with 15 bases aligning to TRBD2. V lost 5 bases and J lost 2; bases outside the gene matches: 4. The germline V gene encodes CDR1 ENHRY and CDR2 SYGVKD. This CDR3 region has 16 residues.

V gene TRBV5-1 combines with J gene TRBJ1-4, with 7 nucleotides matching TRBD1. V shed 3 bases, J shed 1 base, and the junction held 6 bases outside the gene matches. CDR1 SGHRS and CDR2 YFSETQ come from the germline V gene. This CDR3 spans 16 amino acids. The CDR3 region is CASSSGQAGTNEKLFF. DNA for the CDR3: TGCGCCAGCAGCTCTGGACAGGCGGGAACTAATGAAAAACTGTTTTTT.

The rearrangement joins TRBV2 to TRBJ2-7; D perhaps matches TRBD2 (6 bases). The CDR3 sequence is 12 residues long. Germline loops: CDR1 SNHLY, CDR2 FYNNEI. Trimming took 11 bases from V and 4 from J, leaving 15 bases between them. The CDR3 protein is CASGEVGYEQYF. Here the CDR3 DNA reads TGTGCCTCGGGGGAGGTTGGTTACGAGCAGTACTTC.

This clone occurred once. The CDR3 loop reads CAWSVLGGASYNEQFF. CDR3 sequence (DNA): TGTGCCTGGAGTGTACTGGGGGGCGCGAGTTACAATGAGCAGTTCTTC. J is TRBJ2-1 and V is TRBV30; D may be TRBD1 or TRBD2 (6 bases each). Per the germline V gene, CDR1 is GTSNPN and CDR2 is SVGIG (reference sequence). The CDR3 is 16 residues long. Trimming stripped 0 bases from V and 4 bases from J, with 16 bases between.

This clone is a singleton in its sample. The V call is TRBV19, the J call TRBJ2-7; D call uncertain. Germline CDR1 LNHDA, CDR2 SQIVND (reference sequence). The CDR3 is 16 residues long. Trimming cost V 5 bases and J 2 bases, with 19 bases left between them. The CDR3 DNA is TGTGCCAGTAGTCTCTCTCAGGACCGCGTAGCCTACGAGCAGTACTTC. It codes for CASSLSQDRVAYEQYF.